The rows below give T cell receptor beta chains drawn from one sample of a study of T cells in Graves' hyperthyroidism and ophthalmopathy. TCRdb ran MiXCR on the multiplex PCR reads and lists one entry per CDR3 protein. Of around 760,000 distinct CDR3 sequences in the sample, 30% to 40% were seen once. The sample consisted of blood. All receptors come from a middle-aged woman with Graves' hyperthyroidism. The CDR3 runs from the conserved cysteine through the conserved F or W. A D gene is named only where the DNA matches it firmly. Some rows have no size entry. The others give once, few or many, or a class for an expanded clone.

V gene: TRBV5-1; clone size: -; J gene: TRBJ2-5; D gene: TRBD1; CDR3 DNA: TGCGCCAGCAGCCACGGACAGGGAAAAGAGACCCAGTACTTC; CDR3 protein: CASSHGQGKETQYF
V gene: TRBV6-2/TRBV6-3; clone size: -; J gene: TRBJ1-5; D gene: -; CDR3 DNA: TGTGCCAGCAGGGTCCCATCGCTGAACCAGCCCCAGCATTTT; CDR3 protein: CASRVPSLNQPQHF
V gene: TRBV3-1; clone size: -; J gene: TRBJ1-1; D gene: -; CDR3 DNA: TGTGCCACCTCATCCTTGGGGGACACTGAAGCTTTCTTT; CDR3 protein: CATSSLGDTEAFF
V gene: TRBV7-2; clone size: many; J gene: TRBJ2-2; D gene: TRBD1; CDR3 DNA: TGTGCCAGCAGCTTAGGGACAGGGGACACCGGGGAGCTGTTTTTT; CDR3 protein: CASSLGTGDTGELFF
V gene: TRBV7-7; clone size: -; J gene: TRBJ2-2; D gene: -; CDR3 DNA: TGTGCTAGCAGCCAACAGGCGTCCAACACCGGGGAGCTGTTTTTT; CDR3 protein: CASSQQASNTGELFF
V gene: TRBV29-1; clone size: -; J gene: TRBJ2-7; D gene: -; CDR3 DNA: TGCAGCGTTGACGACGGGGAAGCGCAGTACTTC; CDR3 protein: CSVDDGEAQYF
V gene: TRBV7-2; clone size: many; J gene: TRBJ1-6; D gene: TRBD1; CDR3 DNA: TGTGCCAGCAGCTTACCGTCGACAGGGTTTCTGTGGAATTCACCCCTCCACTTT; CDR3 protein: CASSLPSTGFLWNSPLHF
V gene: TRBV7-2; clone size: many; J gene: TRBJ2-7; D gene: -; CDR3 DNA: TGTGCCAGCAGCTTAGCGCTGGGAGTCGGGTCCTACGAGCAGTACTTC; CDR3 protein: CASSLALGVGSYEQYF
V gene: TRBV10-3; clone size: many; J gene: TRBJ1-2; D gene: -; CDR3 DNA: TGTGCCATCAGTGAGGGCATTAGCTATGGCTACACCTTC; CDR3 protein: CAISEGISYGYTF
V gene: TRBV4-3; clone size: -; J gene: TRBJ2-7; D gene: -; CDR3 DNA: TGCGCCAGCAGCCAAGACGGGGCGGCGTGGGAGCAGTACTTC; CDR3 protein: CASSQDGAAWEQYF
V gene: TRBV7-9; clone size: many; J gene: TRBJ2-5; D gene: TRBD1; CDR3 DNA: TGTGCCAGCAGCTTAATCTGGACAGGGGGCTCGGGGACTGGAAAGACCCAGTACTTC; CDR3 protein: CASSLIWTGGSGTGKTQYF
V gene: TRBV10-3; clone size: many; J gene: TRBJ1-2; D gene: -; CDR3 DNA: TGTGCCATCAGTACGGGGTCGCTAAATGATGGCTACACCTTC; CDR3 protein: CAISTGSLNDGYTF